The 23 T cell receptor beta chains below come from one sample, sequenced in a study of shared clonotypes between healthy human individuals. The table came from immunoSEQ multiplex PCR; TCRdb's copy has only in-frame clones and leaves some out. The sample has around 2.5 million clones, 80% to 95% seen once. The sample was naive CD4+ T cells from PBMCs. Subset in this sample: CD45RA+ positively selected. These TCRs come from a man aged 18 to 29 in good health. Some clones in this sample may be carry-over from other donors' samples.

The rearrangement joins TRBV29-1 to TRBJ2-3; 9 bases line up with TRBD1. Losses at the gene ends were 7 bases for V and 1 base for J; bases not matched to a gene: 9. Germline lookup yields CDR1 SQVTM and CDR2 ANQGSEA. The CDR3 contains 15 residues. The CDR3 DNA reads TGCAGCGGGCGGGGACAGGGAATGGGCACAGATACGCAGTATTTT. Translating it yields CSGRGQGMGTDTQYF.

The rearrangement uses TRBV9 and TRBJ1-2; possibly TRBD1 for D (5 bases). The germline V gene has CDR1 SGDLS and CDR2 YYNGEE. V lost 2 bases, J lost 8 bases, and 13 bases lay in between. CDR3 size: 13 residues. The CDR3 protein is CASSVGTYDGYTF. The CDR3 bases are TGTGCCAGCAGCGTCGGGACGTACGACGGCTACACCTTC.

V and J are TRBV15 and TRBJ2-1; 9 bases match TRBD2. The CDR3 runs 19 residues. Germline values: CDR1 LNHNV, CDR2 YYDKDF (reference sequence). J was trimmed by 0 bases and V by 5 bases; bases with no gene match: 14. CDR3 loop: CATSSGATSGWSSYNEQFF. The CDR3 coding sequence is TGTGCCACCAGCTCGGGGGCGACTAGCGGATGGAGCTCCTACAATGAGCAGTTCTTC.

The V gene is TRBV5-1, the J gene TRBJ1-1, with D uncertain. Per germline, CDR1 SGHRS and CDR2 YFSETQ. The CDR3 runs to 15 residues. V dropped 5 bases and J dropped 7 bases, with 21 bases sitting between them. CDR3 coding DNA: TGCGCCAGCAGGCAAGGACCTTTCTTCCGCAGTGAAGCTTTCTTT. Protein product: CASRQGPFFRSEAFF. Variable domain in full (rest from reference TRBV5-1 and TRBJ1-1): KAGVTQTPRYLIKTRGQQVTLSCSPISGHRSVSWYQQTPGQGLQFLFEYFSETQRNKGNFPGRFSGRQFSNSRSEMNVSTLELGDSALYLCASRQGPFFRSEAFFGQGTRLTVV.

The rearrangement links TRBV28 to TRBJ2-3; D not resolved. The CDR3 contains 15 residues. V shed 7 bases and J shed 3 bases, with 17 bases lying between them. Per germline, CDR1 MDHEN and CDR2 SYDVKM. The CDR3 DNA sequence: TGTGCCAGCAAACCTCCCGGTTTGGGGACAGATACGCAGTATTTT. It codes for CASKPPGLGTDTQYF.

V gene TRBV2 combines with J gene TRBJ2-1; maybe TRBD1 (5 bases). The CDR3 contains 13 residues. Germline CDR1 reads SNHLY; CDR2 reads FYNNEI. V was trimmed by 3 bases and J by 5 bases, leaving 8 bases between them. The chain's CDR3 is CASSDLGDNEQFF. The CDR3 DNA reads as TGTGCCAGCAGTGACCTAGGGGACAATGAGCAGTTCTTC.

The V call is TRBV28, the J call TRBJ2-1; TRBD2 is a possible D gene (5 bases). The germline V gene encodes CDR1 MDHEN and CDR2 SYDVKM. Trimming removed 5 bases at V and 6 bases at J, with 17 bases between. This CDR3 contains 15 residues. CDR3 loop: CASSRFGLEGNEQFF. CDR3 DNA sequence: TGTGCCAGCAGTCGCTTTGGACTCGAGGGCAATGAGCAGTTCTTC.

J is TRBJ2-1 and V is TRBV6-5; TRBD2 agrees at 10 bases. The CDR3 has 14 amino acids. Germline V CDR1 and CDR2: MNHEY, SVGAGI. V was pared by 5 bases and J by 9 bases, with 7 bases of the junction left unmatched. CDR3 in DNA: TGTGCCAGCAGTCGAGCGGGAGGGCCGGGTGAGCAGTTCTTC. This translates into CASSRAGGPGEQFF.

This CDR3 reads CAWSVLKWDTIYF. Written as DNA, the CDR3 is TGTGCCTGGAGTGTACTTAAGTGGGACACCATATATTTT. The J gene is TRBJ1-3, the V gene TRBV30; the D is unclear. Trimming took off 0 bases at V and 8 bases at J, with 11 bases between the two ends. CDR1 and CDR2 (germline): GTSNPN, SVGIG (reference sequence). The CDR3 consists of 13 residues.

This clone occurred once. The gene calls are TRBV29-1 and TRBJ2-7; a possible D gene is TRBD2 (7 bases). Germline V CDR1 and CDR2: SQVTM, ANQGSEA. V dropped 4 bases and J dropped 5 bases, with 18 bases sitting between them. The CDR3 runs to 14 residues. In nucleotides, the CDR3 is TGCAGCGTTGCCCTAGGGGGGGCGCGGAACGAGCAGTACTTC. Its translation is CSVALGGARNEQYF.

V usage is TRBV18 and J usage is TRBJ2-1, with 11 bases fitting TRBD2. The CDR3 consists of 15 residues. V lost 3 bases, J lost 9 bases, and 7 bases stayed unmatched. Germline loops: CDR1 KGHSH, CDR2 LQKENI. The CDR3 here is CASSPLAGGPSEQFF. CDR3 bases: TGTGCCAGCTCACCTTTAGCGGGAGGGCCCAGTGAGCAGTTCTTC.

In DNA form, the CDR3 reads TGTGCCAGCAGTTTTAGCGGGAGGGCCGGAGCCAAAAACATTCAGTACTTC. Amino acids: CASSFSGRAGAKNIQYF. The rearrangement uses TRBV28 and TRBJ2-4, with 11 bases that match TRBD2. Unmatched junction bases numbered 4, after V lost 3 bases and J lost 0 bases. The CDR3 extends over 17 amino acids. Germline CDR1 and CDR2: MDHEN and SYDVKM. The whole variable domain, filled in from reference TRBV28 and TRBJ2-4, reads DVKVTQSSRYLVKRTGEKVFLECVQDMDHENMFWYRQDPGLGLRLIYFSYDVKMKEKGDIPEGYSVSREKKERFSLILESASTNQTSMYLCASSFSGRAGAKNIQYFGAGTRLSVL.

The chain has TRBV29-1 and TRBJ2-1; 12 nucleotides match TRBD1. Germline CDR1 is SQVTM and CDR2 is ANQGSEA. The CDR3 has 16 amino acids. Unmatched junction bases numbered 11, after V lost 7 bases and J lost 4 bases. The DNA for the CDR3 is TGCAGCGCCCGGGACAGGGGGCTTTCAGGGTACAATGAGCAGTTCTTC. It specifies CSARDRGLSGYNEQFF.

The sample holds a few counts of this clone. The CDR3 reads CSVGTGPGANVLTF. The CDR3 DNA reads TGCAGCGTTGGGACAGGGCCTGGGGCCAACGTCCTGACTTTC. The chain carries TRBV29-1 and TRBJ2-6; 8 positions agree with TRBD1. The germline V gene encodes CDR1 SQVTM and CDR2 ANQGSEA. The CDR3 is 14 residues long. V lost 4 bases, J lost 2 bases, and 1 base stayed unmatched. Using reference TRBV29-1 and TRBJ2-6 for the parts outside the CDR3, the full variable domain is SAVISQKPSRDICQRGTSLTIQCQVDSQVTMMFWYRQQPGQSLTLIATANQGSEATYESGFVIDKFPISRPNLTFSTLTVSNMSPEDSSIYLCSVGTGPGANVLTFGAGSRLTVL.

This clone was seen only a few times. The V gene is TRBV19, the J gene TRBJ1-2, with D possibly TRBD1 on 6 matching bases. Trimming shortened V by 8 bases and J by 8 bases, and 21 bases separated the two germline ends. Per the germline V gene, CDR1 is LNHDA and CDR2 is SQIVND (reference sequence). This CDR3 region has 14 residues. This CDR3 is CASLDFVGGGGYTF. CDR3 DNA: TGTGCCAGTCTCGATTTCGTAGGAGGGGGAGGCTACACCTTC.

V and J are TRBV2 and TRBJ2-5, with 8 positions matching TRBD2. CDR3 length: 17 amino acids. The junction had 11 bases not matched to a gene; V was cut back by 3 bases and J by 2 bases. Germline CDR1 is SNHLY and CDR2 is FYNNEI. The CDR3 DNA reads TGTGCCAGCAGTGAGAGGCAGCGGGGGCCCGTTCAAGAGACCCAGTACTTC. Its protein product is CASSERQRGPVQETQYF.

In the case of this clone: Here the CDR3 omits its conserved ending phenylalanine or tryptophan, so a read error is the likely source. The DNA is omitted, as the CDR3 cannot be located on it reliably, and the CDR3 follows TCRdb's listing. The chain combines TRBV19 with TRBJ2-7; the table's D call of TRBD2 was not tested on the DNA. Both ends counted, the CDR3 spans 12 residues. Germline-derived CDR1 and CDR2 are LNHDA and SQIVND (reference sequence). The CDR3 protein is CASSIFGGVPTL.

V is TRBV30 and J is TRBJ2-7; TRBD2 agrees at 10 bases. This CDR3 comprises 14 residues. Germline V CDR1 and CDR2: GTSNPN, SVGIG (reference sequence). Losses at the gene ends were 3 bases for V and 2 bases for J; bases not matched to a gene: 4. DNA of the CDR3: TGTGCCTGGAGCCCAGCGGGGGGGGCCTACGAGCAGTACTTC. Translated: CAWSPAGGAYEQYF.

The chain carries TRBV4-1 and TRBJ2-1, with TRBD2 as a possible D gene (5 bases). In germline, CDR1 is MGHRA, CDR2 YSYEKL. There are 15 residues in the CDR3. V was trimmed by 1 base and J by 1 base, leaving 8 bases between them. CDR3 DNA: TGCGCCAGCAGCCAAGTCGGGGTTTCCTACAATGAGCAGTTCTTC. Its protein is CASSQVGVSYNEQFF.

This clone was picked up one time. Other DNA sequences within the sample encode an identical CDR3. CDR3 sequence reads: CASSLAVYEQYF. The CDR3 region has the DNA TGTGCCAGCAGCTTGGCGGTCTACGAGCAGTACTTC. V is TRBV5-5 and J is TRBJ2-7; D uncertain. V was cut by 0 bases and J by 3 bases, with 4 bases left in between. There are 12 residues in the CDR3. The V gene's germline CDR1 is SGHKS and CDR2 YYEKEE (reference sequence).

This clone was seen once. The CDR3 region has the DNA TGTGCCAGCGGCTTGGACCTCTATTCACCCCTCCACTTT. It codes for CASGLDLYSPLHF. This chain joins TRBV28 and TRBJ1-6; D gene unclear. Germline loops: CDR1 MDHEN, CDR2 SYDVKM. V was cut by 8 bases and J by 8 bases, with 13 bases left in between. The CDR3 covers 13 residues. Full variable domain (remainder filled in from reference TRBV28 and TRBJ1-6): DVKVTQSSRYLVKRTGEKVFLECVQDMDHENMFWYRQDPGLGLRLIYFSYDVKMKEKGDIPEGYSVSREKKERFSLILESASTNQTSMYLCASGLDLYSPLHFGNGTRLTVT.

This chain links TRBV7-2 with TRBJ2-2; 7 bases align to TRBD2. V gave up 1 base and J gave up 4 bases; unmatched junction bases: 6. CDR1 and CDR2 (germline): SGHTA, FQGNSA. This CDR3 comprises 16 residues. The CDR3 loop is CASSLVAGARTGELFF. The CDR3 coding sequence is TGTGCCAGCAGCTTAGTTGCGGGAGCTCGCACCGGGGAGCTGTTTTTT.

The sample holds a few counts of this clone. The chain uses TRBV19 and TRBJ1-1; D remains ambiguous. The CDR3 is 12 amino acids. Germline V gene data show CDR1 as LNHDA and CDR2 as SQIVND (reference sequence). V gave up 7 bases and J gave up 0 bases, with 6 bases separating them. The CDR3 nucleotides are TGTGCCAGTACGCGGGTGAACACTGAAGCTTTCTTT. As protein: CASTRVNTEAFF. The full variable domain, its missing parts supplied by reference TRBV19 and TRBJ1-1, is DGGITQSPKYLFRKEGQNVTLSCEQNLNHDAMYWYRQDPGQGLRLIYYSQIVNDFQKGDIAEGYSVSREKKESFPLTVTSAQKNPTAFYLCASTRVNTEAFFGQGTRLTVV.